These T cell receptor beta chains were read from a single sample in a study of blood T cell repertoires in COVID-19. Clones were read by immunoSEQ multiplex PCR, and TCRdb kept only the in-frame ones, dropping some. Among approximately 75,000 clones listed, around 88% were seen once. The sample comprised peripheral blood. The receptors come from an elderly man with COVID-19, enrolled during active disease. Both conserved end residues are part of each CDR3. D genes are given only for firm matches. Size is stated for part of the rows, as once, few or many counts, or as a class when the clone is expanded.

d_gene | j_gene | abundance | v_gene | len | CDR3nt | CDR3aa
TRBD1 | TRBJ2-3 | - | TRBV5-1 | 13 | TGCGCCAGCAGCCCGACAGGGACAGATACGCAGTATTTT | CASSPTGTDTQYF
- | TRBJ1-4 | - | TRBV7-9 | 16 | TGTGCCAGCAGCTTTCGAATGACAGGTGACAATGAAAAACTGTTTTTT | CASSFRMTGDNEKLFF
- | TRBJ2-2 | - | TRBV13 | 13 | TGTGCCAGCAGCTTGAGGGGGTCCGGGGAGCTGTTTTTT | CASSLRGSGELFF
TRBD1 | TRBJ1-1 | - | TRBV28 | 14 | TGTGCCAGCAGATCACAGGGGGCTAGAACTGAAGCTTTCTTT | CASRSQGARTEAFF
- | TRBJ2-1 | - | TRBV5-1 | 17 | TGCGCCAGCAGCTTGGCCACGGGGTATCGATCCTACAATGAGCAGTTCTTC | CASSLATGYRSYNEQFF
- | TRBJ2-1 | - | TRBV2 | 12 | TGTGCCAGCGGGGAGGAGAGGAATGAGCAGTTCTTC | CASGEERNEQFF
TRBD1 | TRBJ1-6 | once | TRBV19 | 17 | TGTGCCAGTAGTAAACCCAGGGACAGAGCCTATAATTCACCCCTCCACTTT | CASSKPRDRAYNSPLHF
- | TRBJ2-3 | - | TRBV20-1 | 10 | TGCAGTGCCAGCGGGGATACGCAGTATTTT | CSASGDTQYF
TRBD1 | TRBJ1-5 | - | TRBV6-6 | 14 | TGTGCCAGTTGGACAGGGCTGGAAAATCAGCCCCAGCATTTT | CASWTGLENQPQHF
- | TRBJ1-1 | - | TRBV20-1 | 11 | TGCAGTGCTAGGACAACAACTGAAGCTTTCTTT | CSARTTTEAFF
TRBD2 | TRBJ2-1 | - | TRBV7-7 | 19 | TGTGCCAGCAGCTTAACGTTTTTGGGGCTAGCGGGGGCCTCGGATGAGCAGTTCTTC | CASSLTFLGLAGASDEQFF